The sequence of this T cell receptor (beta chain) was determined in a study of shared clonotypes between healthy human individuals. This CDR3 is built from 15 residues. In germline, CDR1 is SNHLY, CDR2 FYNNEI. V was trimmed by 5 bases and J by 4 bases, leaving 14 bases between them. Notes on the study in general: The study generally estimated greater richness for naive than memory subsets.

Data came from immunoSEQ multiplex PCR; TCRdb stores just in-frame clones and leaves some out. Among 950,000 to 1,100,000 clones listed, about three quarters were seen once. This clone was observed a single time. Its antigen is undetermined. The sample consisted of memory CD4+ T cells sorted from blood. Regarding subset: CD45RA-negative fraction. V gene TRBV2 combines with J gene TRBJ2-2, with D possibly matching TRBD2 (5 bases). The receptor comes from a man between 18 and 35 years old in good health. DNA for the CDR3: TGTGCCAGCAGTCTAACCGGACTGTTCACCGGGGAGCTGTTTTTT. This encodes CASSLTGLFTGELFF.